Listed here is a single T cell receptor (beta chain). No antigen is known for it. The record originates from a study of identical twins. Overall study findings and caveats: Researchers caution that invariant MAIT and iNKT cells could partly confound zero-insertion analyses. A cross-sectional statistical analysis, not follow-up of the same donors, supported the conclusions.

Germline CDR1 and CDR2: LNHDA and SQIVND (reference sequence). V gave up 3 bases and J gave up 3 bases, with 10 bases separating them. This CDR3 contains 14 residues. TCRdb re-called the 5' RACE reads with MiXCR, one entry per CDR3 protein. The sample consists of about 460,000 distinct CDR3 sequences, approximately 15% of them appearing once. In addition, the sample was reused for a study of yellow fever vaccine responses in identical twins.

The receptor was isolated from a woman between 18 and 30 years old in good health. The material sequenced was CD4+ T cells sorted from blood. The V and J genes are TRBV19 and TRBJ2-3; unclear D gene. In DNA form, the CDR3 reads TGTGCCAGTAGTATCGCTAGTTCTACAGATACGCAGTATTTT. It is translated as CASSIASSTDTQYF.